Listed here is a single TCR beta chain. Its antigen remains unidentified. TCRdb independently ran MiXCR on the reads; one entry per CDR3 protein. Counted here are 450,000 to 600,000 distinct CDR3 sequences, around 35% occurring once; the ten biggest clones make up 15% to 20%. This sample was included in a study of T cell repertoires in cytomegalovirus infection. Study in general: HLA-B-restricted CMV epitopes that are well studied, plus recently identified HLA-C-restricted ones, were used by the study. CMV infection plus the matching HLA type was flagged by public TCR beta signatures. The study, taken as a whole, reports: HLA-C-restricted CMV clonotypes gave the most frequent clonotype in two of eight donors. Cumulative frequency of public TCR beta families picked out carriers of CMV plus the relevant HLA.

Source: cultured PBMCs, taken from culture after CMV antigen stimulation. This sequence originates from a human donor in good health (CMV status not recorded). Some clones in this sample may be carry-over from other donors' samples.

The CDR3 loop reads CASSQGGSTYEQYF. CDR3 DNA: TGCGCCAGCAGCCAAGGCGGGTCTACCTACGAGCAGTACTTC. This chain links TRBV4-1 with TRBJ2-7; D is perhaps TRBD2 (5 bases). Germline V gene data show CDR1 as MGHRA and CDR2 as YSYEKL. This CDR3 is built from 14 residues. V lost 1 base and J lost 2, with 9 bases in between.